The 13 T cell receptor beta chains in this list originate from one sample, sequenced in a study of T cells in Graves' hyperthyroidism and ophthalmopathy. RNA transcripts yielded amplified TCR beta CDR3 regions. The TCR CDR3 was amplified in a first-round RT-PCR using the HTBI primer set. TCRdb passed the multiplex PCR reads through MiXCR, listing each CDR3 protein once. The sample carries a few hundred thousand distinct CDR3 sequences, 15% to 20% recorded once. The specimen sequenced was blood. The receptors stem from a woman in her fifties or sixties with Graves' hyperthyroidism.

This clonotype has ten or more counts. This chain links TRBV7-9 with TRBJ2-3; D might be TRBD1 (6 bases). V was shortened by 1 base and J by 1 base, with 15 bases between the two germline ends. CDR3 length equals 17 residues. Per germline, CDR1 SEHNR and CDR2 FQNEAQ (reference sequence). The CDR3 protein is CASSLGTDLFGTDTQYF. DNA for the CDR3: TGTGCCAGCAGCTTAGGGACAGATCTATTTGGCACAGATACGCAGTATTTT.

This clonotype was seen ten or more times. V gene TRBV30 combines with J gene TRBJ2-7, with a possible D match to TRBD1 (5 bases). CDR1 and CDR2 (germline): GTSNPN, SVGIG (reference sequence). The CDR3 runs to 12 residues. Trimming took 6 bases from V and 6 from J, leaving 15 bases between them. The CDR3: CACPGSAGEQYF. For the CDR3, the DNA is TGTGCCTGCCCAGGGTCAGCTGGCGAGCAGTACTTC.

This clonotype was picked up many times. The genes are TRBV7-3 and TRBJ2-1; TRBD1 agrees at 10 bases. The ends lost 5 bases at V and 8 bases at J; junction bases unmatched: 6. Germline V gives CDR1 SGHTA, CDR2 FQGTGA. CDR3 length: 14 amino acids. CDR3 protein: CASSRTGGPHEQFF. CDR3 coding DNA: TGTGCCAGCAGCCGGACAGGGGGGCCCCATGAGCAGTTCTTC.

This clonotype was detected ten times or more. Here the CDR3 DNA reads TGTGCCAGCAGCTTAGATGGCGGGAGGGTTCACGAGCAGTACTTC. Protein sequence: CASSLDGGRVHEQYF. The chain combines TRBV13 with TRBJ2-7; 9 positions agree with TRBD2. J gave up 5 bases and V 1 base, and 6 bases lay outside the gene matches. CDR3 length: 15 amino acids. CDR1 PRHDT and CDR2 FYEKMQ come from the germline V gene (reference sequence). Looking up the rest from reference TRBV13 and TRBJ2-7 gives the full variable domain: AAGVIQSPRHLIKEKRETATLKCYPIPRHDTVYWYQQGPGQDPQFLISFYEKMQSDKGSIPDRFSAQQFSDYHSELNMSSLELGDSALYFCASSLDGGRVHEQYFGPGTRLTVT.

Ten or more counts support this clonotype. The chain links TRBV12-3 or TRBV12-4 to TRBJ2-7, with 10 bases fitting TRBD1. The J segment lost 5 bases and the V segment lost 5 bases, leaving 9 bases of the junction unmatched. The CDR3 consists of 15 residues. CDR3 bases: TGTGCCAGCAGTACGCGGACAGGGGGGAGGGACGAGCAGTACTTC. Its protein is CASSTRTGGRDEQYF.

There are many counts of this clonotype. The CDR3 loop reads CASSPGQQETQYF. The CDR3 DNA sequence: TGTGCCAGCAGTCCGGGACAGCAAGAGACCCAGTACTTC. The chain couples TRBV18 to TRBJ2-5; TRBD1 matches 7 bases. The germline CDR1 and CDR2 sequences are KGHSH and LQKENI. With V trimmed by 8 bases and J by 2 bases, 5 bases remained unmatched. This CDR3 region has 13 residues. Full variable domain (outside the CDR3, taken from reference TRBV18 and TRBJ2-5): NAGVMQNPRHLVRRRGQEARLRCSPMKGHSHVYWYRQLPEEGLKFMVYLQKENIIDESGMPKERFSAEFPKEGPSILRIQQVVRGDSAAYFCASSPGQQETQYFGPGTRLLVL.

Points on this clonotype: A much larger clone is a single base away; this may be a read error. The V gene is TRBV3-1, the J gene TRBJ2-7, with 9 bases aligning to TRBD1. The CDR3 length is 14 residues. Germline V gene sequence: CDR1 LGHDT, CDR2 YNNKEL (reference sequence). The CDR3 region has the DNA TGTGCCAGCAGCCAAGTCGACAGGGGGTACGAGCAGCACTTC. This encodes CASSQVDRGYEQHF.

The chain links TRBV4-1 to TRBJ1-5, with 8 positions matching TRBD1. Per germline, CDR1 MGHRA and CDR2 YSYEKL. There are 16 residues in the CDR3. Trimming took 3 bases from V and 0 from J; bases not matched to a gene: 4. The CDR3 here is CASSQDRDHSNQPQHF. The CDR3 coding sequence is TGCGCCAGCAGCCAGGACAGGGACCATAGCAATCAGCCCCAGCATTTT.

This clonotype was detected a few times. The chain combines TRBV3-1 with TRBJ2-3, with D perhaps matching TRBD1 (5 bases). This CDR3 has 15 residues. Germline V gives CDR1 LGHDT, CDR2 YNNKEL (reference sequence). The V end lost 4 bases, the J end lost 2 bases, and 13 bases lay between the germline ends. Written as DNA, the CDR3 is TGTGCCAGCAGCCCGAGCGACAGTAACACAGATACGCAGTATTTT. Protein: CASSPSDSNTDTQYF.

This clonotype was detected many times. The CDR3, as DNA: TGTGCCAGCAGACAGGGACGCCCGGGGCAGCGGGAGCATGGTGAGCAGTTCTTC. Amino acid sequence: CASRQGRPGQREHGEQFF. This chain uses TRBV7-9 with TRBJ2-1; 8 bases are shared with TRBD2. The CDR3 has 18 residues. Looked up from germline, CDR1 is SEHNR and CDR2 is FQNEAQ (reference sequence). The V gene end was trimmed by 6 bases and the J gene end by 9 bases; junction bases not matched to a gene: 22.

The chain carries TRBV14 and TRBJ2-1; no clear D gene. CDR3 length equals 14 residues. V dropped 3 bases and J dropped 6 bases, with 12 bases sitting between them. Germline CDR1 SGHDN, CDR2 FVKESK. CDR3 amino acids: CASSHRLRSNEQFF. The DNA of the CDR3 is TGTGCCAGCAGCCATAGGTTGCGGAGCAATGAGCAGTTCTTC.

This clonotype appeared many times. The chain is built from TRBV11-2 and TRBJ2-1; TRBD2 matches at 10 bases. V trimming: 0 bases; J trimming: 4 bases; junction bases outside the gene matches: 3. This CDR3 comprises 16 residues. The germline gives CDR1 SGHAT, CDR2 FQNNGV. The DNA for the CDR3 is TGTGCCAGCAGCTTAGAAGGGACTAGCGTTTACAATGAGCAGTTCTTC. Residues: CASSLEGTSVYNEQFF.

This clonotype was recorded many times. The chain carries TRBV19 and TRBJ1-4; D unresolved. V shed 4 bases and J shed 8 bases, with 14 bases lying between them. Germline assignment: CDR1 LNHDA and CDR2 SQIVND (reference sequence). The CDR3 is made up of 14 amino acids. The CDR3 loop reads CASSTGGYGEKLFF. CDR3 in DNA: TGTGCCAGTAGTACCGGAGGGTATGGAGAAAAACTGTTTTTT. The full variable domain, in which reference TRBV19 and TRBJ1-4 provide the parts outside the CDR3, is DGGITQSPKYLFRKEGQNVTLSCEQNLNHDAMYWYRQDPGQGLRLIYYSQIVNDFQKGDIAEGYSVSREKKESFPLTVTSAQKNPTAFYLCASSTGGYGEKLFFGSGTQLSVL.